The clone carrying this T cell receptor beta chain was found many times. The CDR3 consists of 14 residues. Germline V lookup: CDR1 ENHRY, CDR2 SYGVKD. Germline trimming cut 5 bases from V and 1 base from J; bases unmatched to any gene: 4. CDR3 regions were amplified by Arm-PCR using iRepertoire HTBI primers to build TCR beta libraries. From the multiplex PCR reads, TCRdb called clonotypes with MiXCR, one entry per CDR3 protein. The table has around 500,000 distinct CDR3 sequences, roughly 13% seen once. The data belong to a study of regulatory T cells in long-lasting Graves disease. The time point here: newly diagnosed GD, antithyroid drugs for less than 3 months. Generation of the TCR library employed RNA extracted from PBMCs. This same sample was also part of a study on T cells in Graves' hyperthyroidism and ophthalmopathy.

V is TRBV10-3 and J is TRBJ2-7; 8 bases fit TRBD2. The clonotype was recovered from a man in his thirties or forties with Graves disease. The sample here was peripheral blood mononuclear cells (PBMCs), taken at new diagnosis, from a patient treated with antithyroid drugs. The CDR3 DNA sequence: TGTGCCATCAGTCGGGAGGGCCTATCCTACGAGCAGTACTTC. This sequence encodes CAISREGLSYEQYF.